The 22 T cell receptor beta chains reported below all come from one sample, sequenced in a study of T cell responses to AZD1222 COVID-19 vaccine. Method: immunoSEQ multiplex PCR; TCRdb's copy keeps in-frame clones and lacks some. The sample records around 140,000 clones, over 85% being singletons. Material: peripheral blood, obtained on day 0 of AZD1222 vaccination. These TCRs come from an adult in good health.

The V gene is TRBV5-1, the J gene TRBJ2-1; 9 bases match TRBD2. V shed 7 bases and J 5 bases; nucleotides not matched to a gene: 7. This CDR3 contains 14 residues. Germline CDR1 reads SGHRS; CDR2 reads YFSETQ. The CDR3 loop is CASYAGGPNNEQFF. DNA of the CDR3: TGCGCCAGCTATGCGGGGGGGCCTAACAATGAGCAGTTCTTC.

V gene TRBV3-1 (or the pseudogene TRBV3-2) combines with J gene TRBJ1-2, with D perhaps matching TRBD1 (6 bases). CDR3 length: 15 residues. Germline loops: CDR1 LGHDT, CDR2 YNNKEL (reference sequence). The V end lost 1 base, the J end lost 8 bases, and 17 bases lay between the germline ends. The CDR3 nucleotides are TGTGCCAGCAGCCAAGCGGTGCCAGGGGATCGGGGCTACACCTTC. This translates into CASSQAVPGDRGYTF.

The rearrangement links TRBV18 to TRBJ2-7; D unresolved. The CDR3 covers 13 residues. The germline V and J ends were trimmed by 2 bases and 3 bases, with 8 bases remaining between them. Germline V gene data show CDR1 as KGHSH and CDR2 as LQKENI. The DNA for the CDR3 is TGTGCCAGCTCACCAATTCGAAGCTACGAGCAGTACTTC. Translating gives CASSPIRSYEQYF.

The chain employs TRBV7-3 and TRBJ2-2; 8 positions match TRBD1. Trimming removed 2 bases from V and 5 bases from J; junction bases left unmatched: 4. Per the germline V gene, CDR1 is SGHTA and CDR2 is FQGTGA. The CDR3 runs to 15 residues. The CDR3 DNA follows: TGTGCCAGCAGCTTACAGGGGGCGGCGACCGGGGAGCTGTTTTTT. It translates to CASSLQGAATGELFF.

The rearrangement links TRBV6-5 to TRBJ1-1, with TRBD1 as a possible D gene (6 bases). CDR3 length: 14 amino acids. Germline values: CDR1 MNHEY, CDR2 SVGAGI. V shed 6 bases and J shed 8 bases, with 19 bases lying between them. The CDR3 sequence: CASRTSPGGPEAFF. The DNA for the CDR3 is TGTGCCAGCAGGACTTCTCCGGGGGGCCCAGAAGCTTTCTTT.

A single count supports this clone. The chain employs TRBV5-5 and TRBJ2-2; either TRBD1 or TRBD2 may fit D (5 bases each). Trimming stripped 7 bases from V and 3 bases from J, with 7 bases between. There are 12 residues in the CDR3. CDR1 is SGHKS, CDR2 YYEKEE, per germline (reference sequence). Here the CDR3 DNA reads TGTGCCAGCCGAGGGGACACCGGGGAGCTGTTTTTT. The encoded protein is CASRGDTGELFF.

This chain joins TRBV10-3 and TRBJ2-1, with D perhaps being TRBD1 or TRBD2 (5 bases each). Germline lookup yields CDR1 ENHRY and CDR2 SYGVKD. The CDR3 length is 18 residues. Trimming shortened V by 1 base and J by 1 base, and 17 bases separated the two germline ends. In DNA form, the CDR3 reads TGTGCCATCAGTGAGTGGGGCAGGGAGTCGGTTTCCTACAATGAGCAGTTCTTC. This encodes CAISEWGRESVSYNEQFF.

V and J are TRBV5-8 and TRBJ1-5, with 8 bases that match TRBD1. The CDR3 is 15 residues long. V lost 4 bases and J lost 7; bases outside the gene matches: 10. Germline V CDR1 and CDR2: SGHTS, YDEGEE. CDR3 DNA sequence: TGTGCCAGCAGCCAAACTGGGACAGGCGCCCAGCCCCAGCATTTT. This encodes CASSQTGTGAQPQHF.

The genes are TRBV4-3 and TRBJ2-1; 9 bases are shared with TRBD2. V lost 1 base and J lost 5; bases outside the gene matches: 9. The germline gives CDR1 LGHNA, CDR2 YSLEER. The CDR3 is made up of 17 amino acids. The CDR3 nucleotides are TGCGCCAGCAGCCAAGGAGTAGCGGGAGAGGGGGACAATGAGCAGTTCTTC. Protein: CASSQGVAGEGDNEQFF.

The chain joins TRBV18 to TRBJ1-5; TRBD1 is a possible D gene (5 bases). The CDR3 has 14 residues. Germline values: CDR1 KGHSH, CDR2 LQKENI. Trimming cost V 3 bases and J 6 bases, with 12 bases left between them. This CDR3 is CASSPDGGVQPQHF. DNA of the CDR3: TGTGCCAGCTCACCCGATGGGGGGGTTCAGCCCCAGCATTTT.

The chain uses TRBV4-1 and TRBJ2-2; D remains unclear. Germline CDR1 and CDR2: MGHRA and YSYEKL. Trimming took off 2 bases at V and 4 bases at J, with 29 bases between the two ends. The length of the CDR3 is 21 residues. In DNA, the CDR3 is TGCGCCAGCAGCCAACGCATATGGCGAGTGCCGCAGACAAGGAGCACCGGGGAGCTGTTTTTT. Translating it yields CASSQRIWRVPQTRSTGELFF.

This chain uses TRBV13 with TRBJ1-1; no definite D call. The CDR3 has 12 amino acids. The V end was cut by 4 bases, the J end by 12 bases, with 15 bases between. Germline V lookup: CDR1 PRHDT, CDR2 FYEKMQ (reference sequence). In DNA form, the CDR3 reads TGTGCCAGCAGCTCCAAAACTTCGACGCCTTTCTTT. Encoded protein: CASSSKTSTPFF.

This clone was picked up one time. The chain is built from TRBV4-1 and TRBJ1-4; no firm D call. The CDR3 totals 14 residues. V dropped 1 base and J dropped 2 bases, with 5 bases sitting between them. Germline-derived CDR1 and CDR2 are MGHRA and YSYEKL. CDR3 in DNA: TGCGCCAGCAGCCAAGGGCCCACTAATGAAAAACTGTTTTTT. This encodes CASSQGPTNEKLFF.

The chain links TRBV2 to TRBJ1-5; 10 bases are shared with TRBD1. J was trimmed by 7 bases and V by 3 bases; bases with no gene match: 6. This CDR3 region has 15 residues. CDR1 and CDR2 from the germline V gene are SNHLY and FYNNEI. The CDR3 protein is CASSEGDRGRQPQHF. CDR3 DNA sequence: TGTGCCAGCAGTGAGGGGGACAGGGGACGGCAGCCCCAGCATTTT.

This chain joins TRBV5-5 and TRBJ2-3, with 9 bases identical to TRBD1. V lost 4 bases, J lost 4 bases, and 7 bases stayed unmatched. The CDR3 extends over 15 amino acids. Germline CDR1 is SGHKS and CDR2 is YYEKEE (reference sequence). The CDR3 bases are TGTGCCAGCAGCCTACAGGGGGCGCAAGCAGATACGCAGTATTTT. It specifies CASSLQGAQADTQYF.

The J gene is TRBJ2-1, the V gene TRBV7-3, with D possibly matching TRBD2 (6 bases). With 3 bases removed from V and 5 bases from J, the gap between germline ends came to 17 bases. The CDR3 has 16 amino acids. Germline CDR1 and CDR2: SGHTA and FQGTGA. The CDR3 spells CASSFRGLGPDNEQFF. CDR3 coding DNA: TGTGCCAGCAGCTTCCGGGGGTTGGGGCCTGACAATGAGCAGTTCTTC.

The chain links TRBV18 to TRBJ1-4, with D perhaps TRBD1 (6 bases). Trimming removed 4 bases from V and 7 bases from J, with 10 bases in between. The V gene's germline CDR1 is KGHSH and CDR2 LQKENI. The CDR3 has 13 residues. The CDR3 DNA sequence: TGTGCCAGCTCACGGGACATTAGTGAAAAACTGTTTTTT. Translation: CASSRDISEKLFF.

CDR3 DNA: TGCAGTGCTCTAGGAGGTGAGCAGTTCTTC. This sequence encodes CSALGGEQFF. V is TRBV20-1 and J is TRBJ2-1; perhaps TRBD2 as D (5 bases). Germline CDR1 DFQATT, CDR2 SNEGSKA (reference sequence). Trimming removed 5 bases from V and 9 bases from J, with 8 bases in between. The CDR3 length is 10 residues.

The chain joins TRBV7-2 to TRBJ2-7; 7 nucleotides align to TRBD1. CDR1 is SGHTA, CDR2 FQGNSA, per germline. The CDR3 is 17 residues long. V was clipped by 1 base and J by 5 bases; unmatched bases: 14. The CDR3 loop reads CASSLGPPGQGDNEQYF. In nucleotides, the CDR3 is TGTGCCAGCAGCTTAGGCCCCCCCGGGCAGGGGGATAACGAGCAGTACTTC. Combining the CDR3 with reference TRBV7-2 and TRBJ2-7 gives the whole variable domain GAGVSQSPSNKVTEKGKDVELRCDPISGHTALYWYRQSLGQGLEFLIYFQGNSAPDKSGLPSDRFSAERTGGSVSTLTIQRTQQEDSAVYLCASSLGPPGQGDNEQYFGPGTRLTVT.

J is TRBJ2-3 and V is TRBV5-4; the match to TRBD2 covers 9 bases. The CDR3 is 15 residues long. Trimming took 0 bases from V and 7 from J; bases not matched to a gene: 6. Germline V CDR1 and CDR2: SGHNT, YYREEE (reference sequence). The CDR3 DNA reads TGTGCCAGCAGCTTGGCCGTGCGGGGGGGCTATACGCAGTATTTT. This translates into CASSLAVRGGYTQYF.

The rearrangement links TRBV18 to TRBJ1-3, with 7 nucleotides matching TRBD1. Trimming removed 3 bases from V and 0 bases from J; junction bases left unmatched: 8. The V gene's germline CDR1 is KGHSH and CDR2 LQKENI. The CDR3 consists of 17 residues. The CDR3 protein is CASSPRQGELSGNTIYF. The CDR3, as DNA: TGTGCCAGCTCACCGCGACAGGGCGAACTCTCTGGAAACACCATATATTTT.

About this clone: The sample holds other DNA sequences that translate to the same CDR3. The chain recombines TRBV28 with TRBJ2-1; 10 bases are a match to TRBD2. Germline values: CDR1 MDHEN, CDR2 SYDVKM. V was clipped by 2 bases and J by 5 bases; unmatched bases: 3. CDR3 length equals 15 residues. Here the CDR3 reads CASSLRTSGHNEQFF. CDR3 DNA sequence: TGTGCCAGCAGTTTAAGGACTAGCGGCCACAATGAGCAGTTCTTC.